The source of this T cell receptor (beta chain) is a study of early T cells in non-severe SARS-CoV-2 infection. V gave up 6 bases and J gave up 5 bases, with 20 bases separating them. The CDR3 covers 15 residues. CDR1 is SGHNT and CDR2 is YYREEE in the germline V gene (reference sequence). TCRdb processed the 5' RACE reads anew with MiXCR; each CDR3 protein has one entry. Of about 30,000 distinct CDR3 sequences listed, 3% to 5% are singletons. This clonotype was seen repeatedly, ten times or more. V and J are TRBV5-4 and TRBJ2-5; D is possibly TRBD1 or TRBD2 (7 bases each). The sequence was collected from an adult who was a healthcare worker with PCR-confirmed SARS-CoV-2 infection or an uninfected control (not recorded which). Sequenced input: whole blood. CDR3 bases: TGTGCCAGCACCCCCAGGGGGGGTGACGGGGAGACCCAGTACTTC. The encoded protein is CASTPRGGDGETQYF. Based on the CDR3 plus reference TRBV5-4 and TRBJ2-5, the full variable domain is ETGVTQSPTHLIKTRGQQVTLRCSSQSGHNTVSWYQQALGQGPQFIFQYYREEENGRGNFPPRFSGLQFPNYSSELNVNALELDDSALYLCASTPRGGDGETQYFGPGTRLLVL.